This TCR beta chain is from a study of T cell changes during pregnancy in multiple sclerosis (dated by TCRdb to 2018 to 2020). Concerning the study at large: The study looked at changes in the T cell repertoire across pregnancy in women with multiple sclerosis.

On this clone: Its cognate antigen has yet to be identified. The sample holds no much larger clone one base away, and base qualities are not on file.

CDR1 MDHEN and CDR2 SYDVKM were looked up in the germline V gene. The CDR3 holds 15 amino acids from the cysteine to the phenylalanine. CDR3 DNA is the only sequence kept; it has 45 bases, read in frame from the first base. Trimming takes 3 bases from V and 0 bases from J, and the germline ends sit 10 bases apart. The library was produced with the immunoSEQ multiplex PCR assay. TCRdb took over this immuneACCESS table, retaining in-frame rearrangements with V and J assigned. Such tables are incomplete; in checked studies, under half of the missing clones stem from an unresolved V gene, and the remainder is unexplained. In this sample the table shows about 24,000 clones, just over 85% of which occur a single time. More than 7.5% of the sample is held by the ten biggest clonotypes.

This clonotype was obtained from a female donor in good health, enrolled as a control in a pregnancy study. The source was CD8+ T cells from peripheral blood mononuclear cells, collected in the first trimester of pregnancy. This receptor chain uses TRBV28 and TRBJ2-3, with TRBD1 tentatively as D gene (5 bases match). The CDR3 in this case is CASSFSTASTDTQYF. The nucleotides read TGTGCCAGCAGTTTTTCGACAGCCAGCACAGATACGCAGTATTTT.